The entry below describes one TCR beta chain. As originally analysed: Using reference gene primer amplification, nucleated cell counts were estimated. Repertoires were generated with immunoSEQ multiplex PCR, while TCRdb's copy carries only in-frame clones and drops some. Clone size and the V and J calls come from that table; the DNA yielded D and trimming. This sample has tens of thousands of clones, with approximately 86% found just once. These data come from a study of blood T cell repertoires in COVID-19. Looking at the study overall: Samples of COVID-19 (acute and convalescent) were obtained from the United States, Italy and Spain. PBMCs, B-cell-depleted T cells, or T cells were the source of the cDNA or gDNA that made up the material.

With 3 bases removed from V and 0 bases from J, the gap between germline ends came to 16 bases. CDR3 length: 16 residues. Germline lookup yields CDR1 SGHRS and CDR2 YFSETQ. V is TRBV5-1 and J is TRBJ2-7; D perhaps matches TRBD1 (7 bases). This TCR derives from a man aged 45 to 65 with acute or convalescent COVID-19. The material sequenced was peripheral blood. This CDR3 reads CASSSTWGDSSYEQYF. In DNA form, the CDR3 reads TGCGCCAGCAGCTCGACCTGGGGGGACAGCTCCTACGAGCAGTACTTC.